What follows are 19 T cell receptor beta chains derived from one specimen sequenced in a study of shared clonotypes between healthy human individuals. The table came from immunoSEQ multiplex PCR; TCRdb's copy has only in-frame clones and leaves some out. The sample lists roughly 1,500,000 clones, around 98.5% occurring once. Source material: naive CD4+ T cells sorted from blood. Indicated subset: CD45RA+ positively selected. Every receptor here comes from a man aged 30 to 39 in good health.

The rearrangement uses TRBV5-4 and TRBJ2-4, with D possibly matching TRBD1 (8 bases). V was trimmed by 4 bases and J by 8 bases, leaving 19 bases between them. Germline CDR1 reads SGHNT; CDR2 reads YYREEE (reference sequence). CDR3 length: 15 amino acids. CDR3 sequence (DNA): TGTGCCAGCAGCCAGAAGGGACAGGCGGGGGACATTCAGTACTTC. This gives the protein CASSQKGQAGDIQYF. Using reference TRBV5-4 and TRBJ2-4 for the parts outside the CDR3, the full variable domain is ETGVTQSPTHLIKTRGQQVTLRCSSQSGHNTVSWYQQALGQGPQFIFQYYREEENGRGNFPPRFSGLQFPNYSSELNVNALELDDSALYLCASSQKGQAGDIQYFGAGTRLSVL.

The chain couples TRBV7-8 to TRBJ1-2, with 7 bases lining up with TRBD1. The CDR3 runs 15 residues. Per germline, CDR1 SGHVS and CDR2 FQNEAQ. The ends lost 4 bases at V and 8 bases at J; junction bases unmatched: 13. In DNA form, the CDR3 reads TGTGCCAGCAGCTCGACTACGACAGGGTTGGGCGGCTACACCTTC. This translates into CASSSTTTGLGGYTF.

The V and J genes are TRBV13 and TRBJ1-2; D is undetermined. Germline V CDR1 and CDR2: PRHDT, FYEKMQ (reference sequence). Deletions cut 8 bases from V and 8 bases from J, with 24 bases between. The CDR3 covers 15 residues. Written as DNA, the CDR3 is TGTGCCAGCGAGTTACCGGGCCCCTCGACTTGGGGCTACACCTTC. This translates into CASELPGPSTWGYTF.

This clone appeared a single time. The V gene is TRBV6-5, the J gene TRBJ2-7; no clear D gene. This CDR3 is 15 amino acids long. CDR1 and CDR2 (germline): MNHEY, SVGAGI. The V gene lost 4 bases and the J gene lost 3 bases, with 16 bases spanning the gap. DNA of the CDR3: TGTGCCAGCAGTTCTTTGCCCCCGAGGAGCTACGAGCAGTACTTC. It specifies CASSSLPPRSYEQYF.

The chain has TRBV25-1 and TRBJ2-7; D is unresolved. Trimming removed 5 bases at V and 3 bases at J, with 5 bases between. CDR1 is MGHDK, CDR2 SYGVNS, per germline. This CDR3 region has 11 residues. The CDR3 DNA follows: TGTGCCAGCAGTAAGGACTACGAGCAGTACTTC. Amino acids: CASSKDYEQYF.

The gene calls are TRBV28 and TRBJ2-5; D gene uncertain. The V end was cut by 5 bases, the J end by 2 bases, with 12 bases between. CDR1 MDHEN and CDR2 SYDVKM come from the germline V gene. CDR3 length equals 14 residues. The CDR3 region has the DNA TGTGCCAGCAGTACACCGACGGTTCAAGAGACCCAGTACTTC. Translation: CASSTPTVQETQYF.

The chain is built from TRBV5-1 and TRBJ2-3; 8 bases match TRBD1. The junction had 4 bases not matched to a gene; V was cut back by 0 bases and J by 4 bases. The CDR3 is 15 residues long. CDR1 and CDR2 from the germline V gene are SGHRS and YFSETQ. CDR3 bases: TGCGCCAGCAGCTTGGGGGACAGGTTGTCAGATACGCAGTATTTT. This translates into CASSLGDRLSDTQYF.

The rearrangement links TRBV9 to TRBJ2-1; D tentatively reads TRBD1 or TRBD2 (5 bases each). Trimming pared 5 bases from V and 8 bases from J, leaving 11 bases between. Germline lookup yields CDR1 SGDLS and CDR2 YYNGEE. The CDR3 covers 12 residues. The CDR3 here is CASSVTGHEQFF. CDR3 DNA sequence: TGTGCCAGCAGTGTGACGGGACATGAGCAGTTCTTC.

This CDR3 is CAISPSDNQPQHF. As DNA, the CDR3 is TGTGCCATCAGCCCTTCAGATAATCAGCCCCAGCATTTT. The chain has TRBV10-3 and TRBJ1-5; D not certain. This CDR3 contains 13 residues. V was shortened by 6 bases and J by 4 bases, with 10 bases between the two germline ends. Germline CDR1 reads ENHRY; CDR2 reads SYGVKD.

A remark on this clone: Other DNA sequences in the sample encode the same CDR3. The J gene is TRBJ2-3, the V gene TRBV5-1; D may be TRBD1 (5 bases). This CDR3 spans 14 amino acids. CDR1 is SGHRS, CDR2 YFSETQ, per germline. The V and J ends lost 2 bases and 3 bases respectively, with 10 bases between them. CDR3 nucleotide sequence: TGCGCCAGCAGCTTAAGCGCAGGGACAGATACGCAGTATTTT. Translation gives CASSLSAGTDTQYF.

V is TRBV9 and J is TRBJ1-4; D perhaps matches TRBD1 (5 bases). The CDR3 runs 16 residues. The germline gives CDR1 SGDLS, CDR2 YYNGEE. V was pared by 0 bases and J by 3 bases, with 12 bases between. The chain's CDR3 is CASSVGAGRANEKLFF. The CDR3 nucleotides are TGTGCCAGCAGCGTAGGGGCAGGCAGGGCTAATGAAAAACTGTTTTTT.

Notes on this clone: At one of its ends the junction is not consistent with the germline gene, which may arise from a read error. The chain is built from TRBV7-2 and TRBJ2-7; 9 bases are shared with TRBD2. Germline CDR1 is SGHTA and CDR2 is FQGNSA. The CDR3 sequence is 16 residues long. In DNA, the CDR3 is TGTGCCAGCAGCGTGACTAGCGGAGGAACCCTCTACGGGCAGTACTTC. Translation gives CASSVTSGGTLYGQYF. Full variable domain (remainder filled in from reference TRBV7-2 and TRBJ2-7): GAGVSQSPSNKVTEKGKDVELRCDPISGHTALYWYRQSLGQGLEFLIYFQGNSAPDKSGLPSDRFSAERTGGSVSTLTIQRTQQEDSAVYLCASSVTSGGTLYGQYFGPGTRLTVT.

This clone appeared once. This same CDR3 is encoded by further DNA sequences in the sample. CDR3 loop: CASSVAPSTDTQYF. CDR3 nucleotide sequence: TGTGCCAGCAGCGTAGCTCCCAGCACAGATACGCAGTATTTT. The chain links TRBV9 to TRBJ2-3; D not resolved. Deletions cut 0 bases from V and 0 bases from J, with 5 bases between. Germline V gene data show CDR1 as SGDLS and CDR2 as YYNGEE. The CDR3 extends over 14 amino acids. The complete variable domain, with remaining parts taken from reference TRBV9 and TRBJ2-3, reads DSGVTQTPKHLITATGQRVTLRCSPRSGDLSVYWYQQSLDQGLQFLIQYYNGEERAKGNILERFSAQQFPDLHSELNLSSLELGDSALYFCASSVAPSTDTQYFGPGTRLTVL.

The chain recombines TRBV5-4 with TRBJ2-3, with D perhaps TRBD1 (6 bases). This CDR3 contains 14 residues. Trimming took off 4 bases at V and 5 bases at J, with 14 bases between the two ends. CDR1 is SGHNT, CDR2 YYREEE, per germline (reference sequence). In DNA form, the CDR3 reads TGTGCCAGCAGCCATCGGGACAAGCAAGATACGCAGTATTTT. It encodes CASSHRDKQDTQYF.

This clone appeared a single time. The J gene is TRBJ1-5, the V gene TRBV28; 7 nucleotides agree with TRBD1. The germline V gene has CDR1 MDHEN and CDR2 SYDVKM. V shed 6 bases, J shed 2 bases, and the junction held 13 bases outside the gene matches. The CDR3 runs 17 residues. The CDR3 protein is CASRPTLGQAGNQPQHF. Written as DNA, the CDR3 is TGTGCCAGCAGACCAACCCTTGGACAGGCCGGCAATCAGCCCCAGCATTTT.

This chain joins TRBV5-6 and TRBJ1-1; no clear D. CDR3 size: 14 residues. CDR1 SGHDT and CDR2 YYEEEE come from the germline V gene. Trimming removed 0 bases at V and 7 bases at J, with 13 bases between. The CDR3 spells CASSLVVGLGEAFF. Here the CDR3 DNA reads TGTGCCAGCAGCTTGGTTGTAGGGTTGGGTGAAGCTTTCTTT.

This chain connects TRBV5-1 to TRBJ1-4, with unresolved D. CDR3 length: 14 residues. Germline CDR1 is SGHRS and CDR2 is YFSETQ. The germline V and J ends were trimmed by 4 bases and 16 bases, with 23 bases remaining between them. The CDR3 DNA sequence: TGCGCCAGCAGCCCAACTCCCGGGAGCTACGTTGAGTTTTTT. Its translation is CASSPTPGSYVEFF.

The CDR3 bases are TGTGCCAGCTCACCCTCCGTAGAATTTACGGAGACCCAGTACTTC. It translates to CASSPSVEFTETQYF. The chain couples TRBV18 to TRBJ2-5; D is ambiguous. Germline CDR1 KGHSH, CDR2 LQKENI. This CDR3 comprises 15 residues. Deletions cut 3 bases from V and 5 bases from J, with 16 bases between.

The chain links TRBV7-2 to TRBJ2-5, with 7 bases aligning to TRBD2. Germline lookup yields CDR1 SGHTA and CDR2 FQGNSA. The V segment lost 6 bases and the J segment 4 bases; nucleotides outside the gene matches: 8. The CDR3 runs 14 residues. The CDR3 loop reads CASSRPRERETQYF. Here the CDR3 DNA reads TGTGCCAGCAGTCGGCCGCGGGAGAGAGAGACCCAGTACTTC.